These 15 T cell receptor beta chains were all obtained from the same sample, sequenced in a study of blood T cell repertoires in COVID-19. Sequenced by immunoSEQ multiplex PCR; TCRdb stores in-frame clones only, minus some. Here the sample spans approximately 160,000 clones, roughly nine tenths being singletons. Sequences were obtained from peripheral blood. Receptor source: a man aged 60-69 years with active or convalescent COVID-19.

In regard to this clone: The same CDR3 is also encoded by other DNA sequences in this sample. CDR3 nucleotides: TGCAGCGTGGGGGGAGACTATGGCTACACCTTC. Translating it yields CSVGGDYGYTF. V is TRBV29-1 and J is TRBJ1-2, with D possibly matching TRBD1 (5 bases). Germline loops: CDR1 SQVTM, CDR2 ANQGSEA. This CDR3 has 11 residues. The V end was cut by 6 bases, the J end by 3 bases, with 8 bases between.

V gene TRBV20-1 combines with J gene TRBJ1-2, with unresolved D. The CDR3 consists of 11 residues. Germline values: CDR1 DFQATT, CDR2 SNEGSKA (reference sequence). Trimming cost V 6 bases and J 4 bases, with 9 bases left between them. This CDR3 is CSALGGYGYTF. In DNA, the CDR3 is TGCAGTGCCCTCGGAGGCTATGGCTACACCTTC.

This chain connects TRBV11-3 to TRBJ1-1; unclear D gene. This CDR3 is built from 13 residues. CDR1 is SGHNT and CDR2 is YENEEA in the germline V gene. The V and J ends lost 3 bases and 0 bases respectively, with 5 bases between them. DNA for the CDR3: TGTGCCAGCAGCTTCAACATGAACACTGAAGCTTTCTTT. Its protein product is CASSFNMNTEAFF.

The chain combines TRBV5-1 with TRBJ2-3; D not certain. The CDR3 is made up of 12 amino acids. With 0 bases removed from V and 4 bases from J, the gap between germline ends came to 3 bases. Germline V lookup: CDR1 SGHRS, CDR2 YFSETQ. CDR3 nucleotides: TGCGCCAGCAGCTTGGTAGCAGATACGCAGTATTTT. Translation: CASSLVADTQYF.

The V gene is TRBV7-2, the J gene TRBJ2-3; no clear D. With 3 bases removed from V and 2 bases from J, the gap between germline ends came to 3 bases. This CDR3 spans 12 amino acids. Germline values: CDR1 SGHTA, CDR2 FQGNSA. The CDR3 spells CASSFYTDTQYF. The CDR3 nucleotides read TGTGCCAGCAGCTTCTACACAGATACGCAGTATTTT.

CDR3 bases: TGTGCCAGCAGCCCCGGGACAGGGGGCTCACCCCTCCACTTT. This gives the protein CASSPGTGGSPLHF. The rearrangement links TRBV6-5 to TRBJ1-6, with TRBD1 matching 12 bases. The CDR3 is 14 residues long. Germline CDR1 is MNHEY and CDR2 is SVGAGI. Trimming at V came to 6 bases and at J to 10 bases, leaving 4 bases not matched to a gene.

The rearrangement uses TRBV7-2 and TRBJ1-6, with TRBD1 as a possible D gene (6 bases). This CDR3 has 15 residues. V gave up 0 bases and J gave up 10 bases, with 13 bases separating them. Germline values: CDR1 SGHTA, CDR2 FQGNSA. The CDR3, as DNA: TGTGCCAGCAGCTTAGCGCGCGGGGGCGTATCACCCCTCCACTTT. Residues: CASSLARGGVSPLHF.

The CDR3 loop is CSASTGNSYNEQFF. Written as DNA, the CDR3 is TGCAGTGCTAGTACAGGGAACTCCTACAATGAGCAGTTCTTC. The genes are TRBV20-1 and TRBJ2-1; D possibly corresponds to TRBD1 (6 bases). Deletions cut 3 bases from V and 0 bases from J, with 9 bases between. CDR1 and CDR2 from the germline V gene are DFQATT and SNEGSKA (reference sequence). The CDR3 is 14 amino acids.

J is TRBJ2-5 and V is TRBV11-2, with a weak D call TRBD1 (5 bases). Trimming removed 1 base at V and 5 bases at J, with 14 bases between. From germline, CDR1 is SGHAT and CDR2 FQNNGV. This CDR3 spans 15 amino acids. CDR3 region: CASSLVSQGFETQYF. The CDR3 DNA sequence: TGTGCCAGCAGCTTAGTTAGTCAGGGTTTCGAGACCCAGTACTTC. Full variable domain (outside the CDR3, taken from reference TRBV11-2 and TRBJ2-5): EAGVAQSPRYKIIEKRQSVAFWCNPISGHATLYWYQQILGQGPKLLIQFQNNGVVDDSQLPKDRFSAERLKGVDSTLKIQPAKLEDSAVYLCASSLVSQGFETQYFGPGTRLLVL.

V gene TRBV15 combines with J gene TRBJ1-1; 7 bases align to TRBD1. The germline CDR1 and CDR2 sequences are LNHNV and YYDKDF (reference sequence). V was clipped by 0 bases and J by 1 base; unmatched bases: 11. This CDR3 is built from 18 residues. CDR3 nucleotides: TGTGCCACCAGCAGAGATCTGATGACAGGGATTAGGAACACTGAAGCTTTCTTT. Amino acids: CATSRDLMTGIRNTEAFF. The whole variable domain, filled in from reference TRBV15 and TRBJ1-1, reads DAMVIQNPRYQVTQFGKPVTLSCSQTLNHNVMYWYQQKSSQAPKLLFHYYDKDFNNEADTPDNFQSRRPNTSFCFLDIRSPGLGDTAMYLCATSRDLMTGIRNTEAFFGQGTRLTVV.

V is TRBV28 and J is TRBJ1-2; a weak D match, TRBD1 (5 bases). V dropped 6 bases and J dropped 6 bases, with 14 bases sitting between them. The CDR3 is 13 residues long. Germline V lookup: CDR1 MDHEN, CDR2 SYDVKM. The CDR3 nucleotides read TGTGCCAGCAGCGTGACCGCGGGGGATGGCTACACCTTC. Translation: CASSVTAGDGYTF.

This chain joins TRBV7-2 and TRBJ1-2, with D unclear. Germline CDR1 is SGHTA and CDR2 is FQGNSA. V was trimmed by 2 bases and J by 4 bases, leaving 11 bases between them. There are 14 residues in the CDR3. The CDR3 nucleotides are TGTGCCAGCAGCTTATACGAGGGCTTCTATGGCTACACCTTC. Translating it yields CASSLYEGFYGYTF.

In its sample, this clone was seen once. The V call is TRBV6-5, the J call TRBJ1-2; 8 bases line up with TRBD1. The V and J ends lost 6 bases and 8 bases, in that order; junction bases with no gene match: 11. This CDR3 has 14 amino acids. Germline CDR1 reads MNHEY; CDR2 reads SVGAGI. For the CDR3, the DNA is TGTGCCAGCAGCCGAAGCCCAGGGGGCCGGGGCTACACCTTC. Its translation is CASSRSPGGRGYTF.

The chain links TRBV6-5 to TRBJ2-5; the D gene is possibly TRBD2 (7 bases). CDR1 MNHEY and CDR2 SVGAGI come from the germline V gene. This CDR3 spans 13 amino acids. V lost 0 bases to trimming and J lost 7 bases, with 9 bases between them. This CDR3 is CASSYSRGPTQYF. CDR3 nucleotides: TGTGCCAGCAGTTACTCGCGGGGGCCGACCCAGTACTTC.

This chain links TRBV5-1 with TRBJ2-2, with a weak D call TRBD1 (6 bases). Trimming stripped 6 bases from V and 4 bases from J, with 16 bases between. This CDR3 is 15 amino acids long. Germline CDR1 is SGHRS and CDR2 is YFSETQ. The DNA of the CDR3 is TGCGCCAGCACCCCCGGTCAGGGGTCCACCGGGGAGCTGTTTTTT. It translates to CASTPGQGSTGELFF.